This T cell receptor (beta chain) was sequenced in a study of blood T cell repertoires in COVID-19. Germline V gene data show CDR1 as SQVTM and CDR2 as ANQGSEA. Trimming pared 4 bases from V and 0 bases from J, leaving 9 bases between. This CDR3 is 13 amino acids long. Here immunoSEQ multiplex PCR was the method, and the copy in TCRdb shows in-frame clones only, minus some. The sample carries roughly 190,000 clones, less than 90% recorded once. The V call is TRBV29-1, the J call TRBJ1-1; D might be TRBD1 (5 bases). Sample: PBMCs or T cells enriched from blood (not recorded which). This clonotype was sampled from a woman younger than 45 who had been exposed to COVID-19. Here the CDR3 reads CSVVGGLNTEAFF. The CDR3, as DNA: TGCAGCGTTGTGGGGGGGTTGAACACTGAAGCTTTCTTT.